This passage covers 15 T cell receptor beta chains from one sample sequenced in a study of beta chain features in type 1 diabetes. The whole isolated RNA underwent reverse transcription, so sequencing captured expressed TCRB transcripts. TCRdb keeps only in-frame clones here, not all; method: immunoSEQ multiplex PCR. Of almost 350,000 clones listed, 7.5% to 9% are singletons. Sequenced sample: central memory CD4+ T cells from blood. All receptors derive from a woman between 18 and 29 years old in good health.

The gene calls are TRBV19 and TRBJ1-1; weak D call: TRBD1 (6 bases). CDR1 and CDR2 (germline): LNHDA, SQIVND (reference sequence). Deletions cut 7 bases from V and 5 bases from J, with 17 bases between. This CDR3 contains 14 residues. The CDR3, as DNA: TGTGCCAGTAAGGTCGGGGGGGCGAGTACTGAAGCTTTCTTT. This codes for CASKVGGASTEAFF. The full variable domain, completed using reference TRBV19 and TRBJ1-1, is DGGITQSPKYLFRKEGQNVTLSCEQNLNHDAMYWYRQDPGQGLRLIYYSQIVNDFQKGDIAEGYSVSREKKESFPLTVTSAQKNPTAFYLCASKVGGASTEAFFGQGTRLTVV.

This chain's CDR3 is CASSLRPHTDTQYF. The CDR3 DNA sequence: TGTGCCAGCAGTTTACGTCCACACACAGATACGCAGTATTTT. The chain employs TRBV27 and TRBJ2-3; D uncertain. This CDR3 region has 14 residues. Trimming took off 2 bases at V and 2 bases at J, with 8 bases between the two ends. Germline V gene data show CDR1 as MNHEY and CDR2 as SMNVEV (reference sequence).

CDR3 sequence: CASSQQDRGYEQYF. The DNA for the CDR3 is TGTGCCAGCAGCCAACAGGACAGGGGATACGAGCAGTACTTC. The chain carries TRBV4-2 and TRBJ2-7, with 9 bases matching TRBD1. With V trimmed by 2 bases and J by 4 bases, 3 bases remained unmatched. This CDR3 has 14 amino acids. Germline V gives CDR1 LGHNA, CDR2 YNFKEQ.

This clone occurred a few times. Relative to the germline gene, one junction end is altered; a read error may explain this. V and J are TRBV7-3 and TRBJ2-4; D may be TRBD1 (6 bases). Germline-derived CDR1 and CDR2 are SGHTA and FQGTGA. The CDR3 spans 17 residues. CDR3 sequence reads: CASSQERGAGTPNIQYF. For the CDR3, the DNA is TGCGCCAGCAGCCAAGAACGAGGGGCTGGGACACCGAACATTCAGTACTTC. Filled out from reference TRBV7-3 and TRBJ2-4, the complete variable domain reads GAGVSQTPSNKVTEKGKYVELRCDPISGHTALYWYRQSLGQGPEFLIYFQGTGAADDSGLPNDRFFAVRPEGSVSTLKIQRTERGDSAVYLCASSQERGAGTPNIQYFGAGTRLSVL.

The gene calls are TRBV7-2 and TRBJ2-1; D not certain. CDR1 and CDR2 (germline): SGHTA, FQGNSA. The CDR3 is 16 amino acids. With 0 bases removed from V and 0 bases from J, the gap between germline ends came to 9 bases. The CDR3 region is CASSLAASSSYNEQFF. The CDR3 region has the DNA TGTGCCAGCAGCTTAGCTGCCTCTAGCTCCTACAATGAGCAGTTCTTC.

V usage is TRBV29-1 and J usage is TRBJ2-1, with D tentatively TRBD1 (6 bases). Trimming took off 2 bases at V and 6 bases at J, with 17 bases between the two ends. This CDR3 has 15 residues. Germline loops: CDR1 SQVTM, CDR2 ANQGSEA. The CDR3 coding sequence is TGCAGCGTTGAACGACGGGGAATAGGGGGCAATGAGCAGTTCTTC. Translated, it gives CSVERRGIGGNEQFF.

The chain links TRBV27 to TRBJ2-1; D remains ambiguous. CDR1 MNHEY and CDR2 SMNVEV come from the germline V gene (reference sequence). The CDR3 has 16 residues. V was cut by 1 base and J by 4 bases, with 14 bases left in between. The CDR3 is CASSLWVLSRYNEQFF. CDR3 DNA sequence: TGTGCCAGCAGTTTATGGGTCCTAAGTCGATACAATGAGCAGTTCTTC.

This chain connects TRBV28 to TRBJ2-2, with D perhaps matching TRBD2 (7 bases). The CDR3 is made up of 16 amino acids. Germline V gene lookup returns CDR1 MDHEN and CDR2 SYDVKM. V lost 7 bases, J lost 5 bases, and 20 bases lay in between. The CDR3 is CASNRGGGSWTGELFF. CDR3 sequence (DNA): TGTGCCAGCAACCGTGGGGGCGGGAGTTGGACCGGGGAGCTGTTTTTT.

This clone was observed a handful of times. The chain carries TRBV14 and TRBJ1-1; no firm D call. CDR1 and CDR2 from the germline V gene are SGHDN and FVKESK. The CDR3 runs 14 residues. Deletions cut 3 bases from V and 3 bases from J, with 11 bases between. The CDR3 coding sequence is TGTGCCAGCAGCCATAATGGCCGCGACACTGAAGCTTTCTTT. Its protein is CASSHNGRDTEAFF. Variable domain in full (rest from reference TRBV14 and TRBJ1-1): EAGVTQFPSHSVIEKGQTVTLRCDPISGHDNLYWYRRVMGKEIKFLLHFVKESKQDESGMPNNRFLAERTGGTYSTLKVQPAELEDSGVYFCASSHNGRDTEAFFGQGTRLTVV.

This clone appeared a few times. This chain joins TRBV6-5 and TRBJ2-3; D unresolved. With 2 bases removed from V and 0 bases from J, the gap between germline ends came to 9 bases. Germline assignment: CDR1 MNHEY and CDR2 SVGAGI. The CDR3 sequence is 15 residues long. The CDR3 spells CASSYGLGSTDTQYF. CDR3 nucleotides: TGTGCCAGCAGTTACGGGTTGGGGAGCACAGATACGCAGTATTTT.

The sample holds a few counts of this clone. This chain uses TRBV19 with TRBJ2-3; D gene ambiguous. The CDR3 runs 16 residues. The V gene's germline CDR1 is LNHDA and CDR2 SQIVND (reference sequence). V lost 3 bases and J 0 bases, leaving 13 bases between the germline ends. The CDR3 bases are TGTGCCAGTAGTATCCGACATTATACTAGCACAGATACGCAGTATTTT. Translated: CASSIRHYTSTDTQYF.

As for this clone: This CDR3 is also generated by other DNA sequences in the sample. The chain joins TRBV6-5 to TRBJ2-7; TRBD2 might be the D (6 bases). The CDR3 runs 13 residues. Germline-derived CDR1 and CDR2 are MNHEY and SVGAGI. V lost 0 bases, J lost 4 bases, and 7 bases lay in between. In DNA form, the CDR3 reads TGTGCCAGCAGTTACTCGCGGGATTACGAGCAGTACTTC. Its translation: CASSYSRDYEQYF.

This clone was detected a few times. J is TRBJ1-1 and V is TRBV15; D is unresolved. Germline CDR1 reads LNHNV; CDR2 reads YYDKDF (reference sequence). The CDR3 consists of 13 residues. With 2 bases removed from V and 8 bases from J, the gap between germline ends came to 12 bases. The CDR3 DNA reads TGTGCCACCAGCAGACCCGGTCACAGAGAAGCTTTCTTT. This sequence encodes CATSRPGHREAFF.

The sample holds many counts of this clone. The chain recombines TRBV28 with TRBJ2-7, with 8 bases matching TRBD1. Germline CDR1 reads MDHEN; CDR2 reads SYDVKM. This CDR3 is 11 amino acids long. V lost 11 bases to trimming and J lost 3 bases; unmatched junction nucleotides: 3. The CDR3 reads CAGTGSYEQYF. The CDR3 bases are TGTGCCGGGACAGGAAGCTACGAGCAGTACTTC.

This clone was observed a handful of times. DNA of the CDR3: TGCGCCAGCAGCTTGGCCGGACAGGGGACCGTCTACAATGAGCAGTTCTTC. It encodes CASSLAGQGTVYNEQFF. V and J are TRBV5-1 and TRBJ2-1; 9 bases fit TRBD1. CDR3 size: 17 residues. V lost 0 bases to trimming and J lost 3 bases; unmatched junction nucleotides: 7. Germline V gene lookup returns CDR1 SGHRS and CDR2 YFSETQ.